This paragraph reports one T cell receptor (beta chain). The sample comes from a study of blood T cell repertoires in COVID-19. Study context: Some COVID-19 samples were acute and others convalescent; all came from the United States, Italy and Spain. PBMCs, B-cell-depleted T cells, or T cells provided the cDNA or gDNA that made up the material.

Trimming took 0 bases from V and 5 from J; bases not matched to a gene: 7. The CDR3 runs to 17 residues. Germline V CDR1 and CDR2: SGHNT, YENEEA. Source study methods: Estimated nucleated cell counts came from reference gene primer amplification. Profiling relied on immunoSEQ multiplex PCR, and the TCRdb table lists in-frame clones only, not all of them. V and J calls plus clone size are reproduced from that table; the DNA served to infer D and trimming. The sample lists 200,000 to 250,000 clones; 70% to 90% were seen once. The sample taken for sequencing was peripheral blood. The chain combines TRBV11-3 with TRBJ2-2; 9 bases are shared with TRBD2. The clonotype comes from a woman aged 18 to 35 who had recovered from COVID-19. DNA for the CDR3: TGTGCCAGCAGCTTAGATGAGATTAGCGGGAGAACCGGGGAGCTGTTTTTT. Its translation is CASSLDEISGRTGELFF. The full variable domain, rest sourced from reference TRBV11-3 and TRBJ2-2, is EAGVVQSPRYKIIEKKQPVAFWCNPISGHNTLYWYLQNLGQGPELLIRYENEEAVDDSQLPKDRFSAERLKGVDSTLKIQPAELGDSAVYLCASSLDEISGRTGELFFGEGSRLTVL.